The 32 T cell receptor beta chains below come from one sample, sequenced in a study of PD-1 blockade in classical Hodgkin lymphoma. The time point here: cycle 4 day 1 (C4D1), after 6 weeks of nivolumab. Patients all relapsed after autologous stem cell transplantation, and there was variation in brentuximab vedotin exposure. Magnetic negative selection purified CD4+ T cells from thawed PBMCs. TCRdb keeps only in-frame clones here, not all; method: immunoSEQ multiplex PCR. The sample gives 20,000 or so clones, 83% of which show up once; roughly 2.7% is in the top ten. Sequencing was performed on CD4+ T cells from blood, taken before the fourth cycle of nivolumab. The receptors stem from a human donor with classical Hodgkin lymphoma.

This chain joins TRBV6-1 and TRBJ2-7; D uncertain. Trimming stripped 6 bases from V and 4 bases from J, with 10 bases between. The CDR3 runs to 12 residues. Germline-derived CDR1 and CDR2 are MNHNS and SASEGT. The CDR3 protein is CASSETRYEQYF. CDR3 nucleotide sequence: TGTGCCAGCAGCGAAACCCGATACGAGCAGTACTTC.

The rearrangement joins TRBV6-5 to TRBJ2-2; D call uncertain. V was trimmed by 6 bases and J by 4 bases, leaving 9 bases between them. CDR1 is MNHEY, CDR2 SVGAGI, per germline. The CDR3 length is 13 residues. The CDR3 DNA sequence: TGTGCCAGCAGCAGCGACGTCACCGGGGAGCTGTTTTTT. It specifies CASSSDVTGELFF.

This clone was seen more than once but under ten times. The chain combines TRBV6-1 with TRBJ1-2; D unclear. The germline gives CDR1 MNHNS, CDR2 SASEGT. The CDR3 covers 14 residues. V shed 2 bases and J shed 5 bases, with 12 bases lying between them. For the CDR3, the DNA is TGTGCCAGCAGTGAAATGGCAGCGAGTTATGGCTACACCTTC. Its translation is CASSEMAASYGYTF.

The V call is TRBV6-6, the J call TRBJ2-7; D possibly corresponds to TRBD1 (6 bases). Germline values: CDR1 MNHNY, CDR2 SVGAGI (reference sequence). Trimming left V 0 bases short and J 3 bases short, with 12 bases between. This CDR3 spans 15 amino acids. CDR3: CASSYSAQGNYEQYF. The CDR3 DNA follows: TGTGCCAGCAGTTACTCAGCCCAGGGGAACTACGAGCAGTACTTC.

This clone was counted a few times. The V and J genes are TRBV11-2 and TRBJ2-5; no clear D gene. V lost 0 bases and J lost 5, with 4 bases in between. This CDR3 has 12 residues. Germline assignment: CDR1 SGHAT and CDR2 FQNNGV. The CDR3 reads CASSLELETQYF. The CDR3 DNA follows: TGTGCCAGCAGCTTAGAGTTGGAGACCCAGTACTTC.

The chain employs TRBV9 and TRBJ2-1; the match to TRBD2 covers 12 bases. V lost 4 bases, J lost 7 bases, and 6 bases stayed unmatched. This CDR3 is built from 15 residues. CDR1 is SGDLS, CDR2 YYNGEE, per germline. The CDR3 is CASSPRTSGTNEQFF. The CDR3 nucleotides are TGTGCCAGCAGCCCCCGGACTAGCGGGACGAATGAGCAGTTCTTC.

This chain connects TRBV6-1 to TRBJ2-7; a possible D gene is TRBD2 (5 bases). This CDR3 has 13 residues. Trimming stripped 6 bases from V and 4 bases from J, with 13 bases between. Germline CDR1 and CDR2: MNHNS and SASEGT. CDR3 in amino acids: CASRDWVMYEQYF. The CDR3 coding sequence is TGTGCCAGCAGGGACTGGGTGATGTACGAGCAGTACTTC.

The V call is TRBV2, the J call TRBJ2-1; D not resolved. V was shortened by 3 bases and J by 9 bases, with 6 bases between the two germline ends. The CDR3 has 11 amino acids. Per germline, CDR1 SNHLY and CDR2 FYNNEI. CDR3 sequence (DNA): TGTGCCAGCAGTGAGTTCGTTGAGCAGTTCTTC. Amino acid sequence: CASSEFVEQFF.

Only one count was recorded for this clone. J is TRBJ1-3 and V is TRBV18, with D uncertain. The CDR3 has 16 amino acids. Germline CDR1 is KGHSH and CDR2 is LQKENI. Trimming took off 3 bases at V and 4 bases at J, with 16 bases between the two ends. CDR3 protein: CASSPNRERTGNTIYF. In nucleotides, the CDR3 is TGTGCCAGCTCACCGAACCGGGAACGCACCGGAAACACCATATATTTT.

V gene TRBV18 combines with J gene TRBJ2-3; TRBD2 aligns across 10 bases. V was pared by 3 bases and J by 4 bases, with 7 bases of the junction left unmatched. The germline V gene encodes CDR1 KGHSH and CDR2 LQKENI. The CDR3 runs 16 residues. The CDR3 DNA reads TGTGCCAGCTCACCCTTGGCTAGCGGGAGTCCAGATACGCAGTATTTT. Translated: CASSPLASGSPDTQYF.

The gene calls are TRBV5-1 and TRBJ1-2; the D gene is possibly TRBD1 (5 bases). V lost 4 bases and J lost 0, with 13 bases in between. This CDR3 contains 15 residues. Germline assignment: CDR1 SGHRS and CDR2 YFSETQ. In nucleotides, the CDR3 is TGCGCCAGCAGCCCGATCGAGACAGCTAACTATGGCTACACCTTC. Residues: CASSPIETANYGYTF.

V usage is TRBV7-7 and J usage is TRBJ2-6; D call uncertain. The CDR3 has 18 amino acids. Germline CDR1 reads SSHAT; CDR2 reads FNYEAQ (reference sequence). V shed 5 bases and J shed 5 bases, with 22 bases lying between them. The CDR3 reads CASSANIVPQSRANVLTF. In nucleotides, the CDR3 is TGTGCCAGCAGCGCCAACATAGTGCCACAAAGTCGGGCCAACGTCCTGACTTTC.

The V gene is TRBV7-2, the J gene TRBJ2-2; 12 positions agree with TRBD2. J lost 0 bases, V lost 2 bases, and 1 base had no gene match. The CDR3 length is 17 residues. Germline lookup yields CDR1 SGHTA and CDR2 FQGNSA. The CDR3 region is CASSLRTSGANTGELFF. The CDR3, as DNA: TGTGCCAGCAGCTTACGGACTAGCGGGGCGAACACCGGGGAGCTGTTTTTT.

This clone was recorded once. The chain combines TRBV5-4 with TRBJ2-5; D ambiguous. The germline V gene has CDR1 SGHNT and CDR2 YYREEE (reference sequence). Between the trimmed V and J ends, which lost 1 base and 5 bases, there was a span of 12 bases. This CDR3 region has 14 residues. Here the CDR3 DNA reads TGTGCCAGCAGCTTGAGTTTAGCCTGGGAGACCCAGTACTTC. Its protein is CASSLSLAWETQYF.

The chain employs TRBV6-5 and TRBJ2-7, with 14 bases that match TRBD2. V lost 6 bases to trimming and J lost 2 bases; unmatched junction nucleotides: 3. This CDR3 region has 15 residues. Per germline, CDR1 MNHEY and CDR2 SVGAGI. Written as DNA, the CDR3 is TGTGCCAGCAGCCGGACTAGCGGGGGGACCTACGAGCAGTACTTC. Translated: CASSRTSGGTYEQYF.

The V gene is TRBV7-6, the J gene TRBJ1-1; D remains ambiguous. The germline V gene encodes CDR1 SGHVS and CDR2 FNYEAQ. The CDR3 has 13 amino acids. The V end lost 0 bases, the J end lost 1 base, and 3 bases lay between the germline ends. CDR3 in DNA: TGTGCCAGCAGCTTAGCCGAGAACACTGAAGCTTTCTTT. Residues: CASSLAENTEAFF.

V gene TRBV19 combines with J gene TRBJ2-3; no firm D call. This CDR3 has 13 residues. Trimming took 9 bases from V and 8 from J, leaving 18 bases between them. Germline V CDR1 and CDR2: LNHDA, SQIVND (reference sequence). In nucleotides, the CDR3 is TGTGCCAGCAGTCAAACCGAATTCGGTACGCAGTATTTT. Residues: CASSQTEFGTQYF.

This chain uses TRBV6-1 with TRBJ2-5, with TRBD1 matching 8 bases. CDR1 and CDR2 (germline): MNHNS, SASEGT. V shed 9 bases and J 5 bases; nucleotides not matched to a gene: 8. CDR3 length: 13 residues. The CDR3 sequence: CASDRGIRETQYF. In DNA form, the CDR3 reads TGTGCCAGTGACAGGGGCATTCGGGAGACCCAGTACTTC.

This clone has only one observation. V and J are TRBV6-5 and TRBJ1-4; D remains ambiguous. Germline V gives CDR1 MNHEY, CDR2 SVGAGI. The CDR3 runs 15 residues. Between the trimmed V and J ends, which lost 2 bases and 0 bases, there was a span of 7 bases. The CDR3 protein is CASSYTTPTNEKLFF. CDR3 coding DNA: TGTGCCAGCAGTTACACGACGCCAACTAATGAAAAACTGTTTTTT.

The chain couples TRBV19 to TRBJ1-2; TRBD1 aligns across 7 bases. This CDR3 region has 14 residues. Trimming removed 1 base from V and 3 bases from J; junction bases left unmatched: 2. CDR1 and CDR2 from the germline V gene are LNHDA and SQIVND (reference sequence). The CDR3 bases are TGTGCCAGTAGTATAGTGCAGGGGGACTATGGCTACACCTTC. Amino acid sequence: CASSIVQGDYGYTF.

This chain uses TRBV19 with TRBJ1-2; the match to TRBD1 covers 10 bases. V shed 4 bases, J shed 5 bases, and the junction held 7 bases outside the gene matches. CDR3 length equals 15 residues. Per the germline V gene, CDR1 is LNHDA and CDR2 is SQIVND (reference sequence). The CDR3 region has the DNA TGTGCCAGTAGTACCCCGGGGACAGGGGCTTATGGCTACACCTTC. Protein: CASSTPGTGAYGYTF.

This clone was recorded a few times. This rearrangement joins TRBV6-1 to TRBJ2-7; TRBD2 matches at 8 bases. V gave up 4 bases and J gave up 6 bases; unmatched junction bases: 11. Germline values: CDR1 MNHNS, CDR2 SASEGT. This CDR3 region has 15 residues. The CDR3 here is CASSGIPGLVSEQYF. CDR3 sequence (DNA): TGTGCCAGCAGTGGGATCCCGGGACTAGTTTCCGAGCAGTACTTC.

This chain links TRBV11-2 with TRBJ2-7, with D unclear. This CDR3 region has 13 residues. The germline CDR1 and CDR2 sequences are SGHAT and FQNNGV. The V end was cut by 5 bases, the J end by 3 bases, with 11 bases between. CDR3 loop: CASSTSTRYEQYF. The CDR3 region has the DNA TGTGCCAGCAGCACCTCTACCCGCTACGAGCAGTACTTC.

V and J are TRBV18 and TRBJ1-6; 9 nucleotides agree with TRBD1. This CDR3 has 16 residues. The germline V gene encodes CDR1 KGHSH and CDR2 LQKENI. J was trimmed by 8 bases and V by 5 bases; bases with no gene match: 10. CDR3 nucleotide sequence: TGTGCCAGCTCAGCTCGGACAGGGGCTCAGGATTCACCCCTCCACTTT. As protein: CASSARTGAQDSPLHF.

The V gene is TRBV7-9, the J gene TRBJ1-4; TRBD1 agrees at 8 bases. V shed 1 base, J shed 7 bases, and the junction held 2 bases outside the gene matches. Looked up from germline, CDR1 is SEHNR and CDR2 is FQNEAQ (reference sequence). The length of the CDR3 is 14 residues. Written as DNA, the CDR3 is TGTGCCAGCAGCTTAGACAGGGGGGGTGAAAAACTGTTTTTT. Its translation is CASSLDRGGEKLFF.

This chain links TRBV19 with TRBJ2-7; possibly TRBD2 for D (5 bases). The CDR3 loop spans 12 amino acids. Trimming cost V 4 bases and J 7 bases, with 11 bases left between them. The germline CDR1 and CDR2 sequences are LNHDA and SQIVND (reference sequence). Written as DNA, the CDR3 is TGTGCCAGTAGTAGTAGTCCGGGGGAGCAGTACTTC. Its translation: CASSSSPGEQYF.

The CDR3 DNA is TGTGCCAGCGGCCAAACAGGGACTAGCACAGATACGCAGTATTTT. It yields the protein CASGQTGTSTDTQYF. The chain has TRBV25-1 and TRBJ2-3, with D perhaps TRBD1 or TRBD2 (6 bases each). This CDR3 spans 15 amino acids. Trimming took off 8 bases at V and 0 bases at J, with 15 bases between the two ends. In germline, CDR1 is MGHDK, CDR2 SYGVNS.

This clone was recorded once. The rearrangement joins TRBV10-2 to TRBJ1-2; D is unresolved. The germline V gene encodes CDR1 WSHSY and CDR2 SAAADI. The CDR3 spans 14 residues. Trimming left V 6 bases short and J 1 base short, with 12 bases between. CDR3 DNA sequence: TGCGCCAGCAGCCAGGCCCCCCTTAACTATGGCTACACCTTC. Encoded protein: CASSQAPLNYGYTF.

This chain uses TRBV7-9 with TRBJ2-2; the D is unclear. Trimming left V 4 bases short and J 8 bases short, with 17 bases between. This CDR3 contains 15 residues. The germline V gene encodes CDR1 SEHNR and CDR2 FQNEAQ (reference sequence). DNA for the CDR3: TGTGCCAGCAGCTCCAGGAGCCCCGAGCCTGGGGAGCTGTTTTTT. This gives the protein CASSSRSPEPGELFF.

The chain has TRBV2 and TRBJ2-3; D unresolved. Germline CDR1 and CDR2: SNHLY and FYNNEI. This CDR3 is built from 13 residues. V gave up 0 bases and J gave up 6 bases, with 7 bases separating them. The CDR3 DNA follows: TGTGCCAGCAGTGAAGCTGGAATGGATACGCAGTATTTT. This translates into CASSEAGMDTQYF.

The chain links TRBV7-9 to TRBJ2-7; 10 bases align to TRBD2. The CDR3 totals 14 residues. From germline, CDR1 is SEHNR and CDR2 FQNEAQ (reference sequence). V shed 7 bases, J shed 2 bases, and the junction held 5 bases outside the gene matches. CDR3 in amino acids: CASIRTSGPYEQYF. The CDR3 bases are TGTGCCAGCATCAGGACTAGCGGACCCTACGAGCAGTACTTC.

The chain has TRBV5-1 and TRBJ2-3; D is unresolved. Trimming removed 0 bases from V and 2 bases from J, with 4 bases in between. The germline CDR1 and CDR2 sequences are SGHRS and YFSETQ. The CDR3 has 13 amino acids. CDR3: CASSLAPTDTQYF. CDR3 DNA: TGCGCCAGCAGCTTGGCTCCCACAGATACGCAGTATTTT.